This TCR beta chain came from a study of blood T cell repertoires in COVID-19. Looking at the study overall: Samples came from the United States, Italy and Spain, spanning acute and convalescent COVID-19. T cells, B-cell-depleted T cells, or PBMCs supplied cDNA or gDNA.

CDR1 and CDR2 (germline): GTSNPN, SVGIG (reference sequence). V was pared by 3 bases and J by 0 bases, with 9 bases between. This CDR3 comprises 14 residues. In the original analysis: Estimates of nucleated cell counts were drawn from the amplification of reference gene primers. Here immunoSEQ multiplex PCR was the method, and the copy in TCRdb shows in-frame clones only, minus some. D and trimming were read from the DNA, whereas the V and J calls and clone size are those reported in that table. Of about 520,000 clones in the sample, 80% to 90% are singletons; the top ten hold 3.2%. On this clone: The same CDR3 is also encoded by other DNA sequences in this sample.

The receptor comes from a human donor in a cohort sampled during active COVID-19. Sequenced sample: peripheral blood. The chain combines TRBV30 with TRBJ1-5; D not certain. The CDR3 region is CAWSGSVSNQPQHF. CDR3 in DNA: TGTGCCTGGAGCGGGTCGGTTAGCAATCAGCCCCAGCATTTT.